These 26 T cell receptor beta chains originate from one sample sequenced in a study of OX40 agonist ivuxolimab in advanced cancers. Clones were read by immunoSEQ multiplex PCR, and TCRdb kept only the in-frame ones, dropping some. The data contain roughly 74,000 clones, around 87% of them singletons. The sequenced sample was CD4+ or CD8+ T cells sorted from blood, obtained in a trial of the OX40 agonist ivuxolimab. These TCRs come from an adult with an advanced solid tumor such as melanoma, head and neck, liver or kidney cancer.

This chain connects TRBV18 to TRBJ2-7, with D maybe TRBD1 (5 bases). The germline V gene has CDR1 KGHSH and CDR2 LQKENI. The CDR3 totals 14 residues. Trimming removed 0 bases from V and 2 bases from J, with 8 bases in between. CDR3 protein: CASSPPGLPYEQYF. The CDR3 DNA follows: TGTGCCAGCTCACCACCGGGGCTACCCTACGAGCAGTACTTC.

This sequence joins TRBV2 and TRBJ2-2, with 8 bases lining up with TRBD1. Germline V lookup: CDR1 SNHLY, CDR2 FYNNEI. The V segment lost 2 bases and the J segment 4 bases; nucleotides outside the gene matches: 6. CDR3 size: 16 residues. In nucleotides, the CDR3 is TGTGCCAGCAGTGAATTTGCGACAGGGGTCACCGGGGAGCTGTTTTTT. Encoded protein: CASSEFATGVTGELFF.

The chain carries TRBV5-1 and TRBJ2-2; 8 bases agree with TRBD2. The CDR3 extends over 16 amino acids. The V gene's germline CDR1 is SGHRS and CDR2 YFSETQ. V gave up 5 bases and J gave up 1 base; unmatched junction bases: 7. The CDR3 spells CASSRRLAGNTGELFF. The CDR3 DNA is TGCGCCAGCAGTCGGAGGCTAGCGGGGAACACCGGGGAGCTGTTTTTT.

This clone has only a few counts. This sequence joins TRBV11-3 and TRBJ2-1; D possibly matches TRBD1 or TRBD2 (5 bases each). The V gene's germline CDR1 is SGHNT and CDR2 YENEEA. The CDR3 is 15 amino acids. V was clipped by 5 bases and J by 4 bases, with 15 bases between them. As DNA, the CDR3 is TGTGCCAGCAGCCCTAGGGACCTCGGGTACAATGAGCAGTTCTTC. Translated, it gives CASSPRDLGYNEQFF.

This clone showed up just once. The chain has TRBV6-5 and TRBJ2-1; tentative D call: TRBD2 (6 bases). The V end was cut by 8 bases, the J end by 8 bases, with 19 bases between. The CDR3 runs 14 residues. Germline lookup yields CDR1 MNHEY and CDR2 SVGAGI. In DNA form, the CDR3 reads TGTGCCAGCTGCAGCGGGCTACCGAGAGATGAGCAGTTCTTC. Its translation is CASCSGLPRDEQFF.

This rearrangement joins TRBV13 to TRBJ2-7, with D maybe TRBD2 (7 bases). CDR3 size: 15 residues. V was trimmed by 2 bases and J by 9 bases, leaving 20 bases between them. Germline CDR1 reads PRHDT; CDR2 reads FYEKMQ (reference sequence). The CDR3 region has the DNA TGTGCCAGCAGCTTAAGTGGCGGGGGCCCCACCGGGCAGTACTTC. This encodes CASSLSGGGPTGQYF.

This chain connects TRBV5-6 to TRBJ1-1; the D gene is possibly TRBD1 (5 bases). The V gene lost 0 bases and the J gene lost 3 bases, with 15 bases spanning the gap. CDR1 and CDR2 from the germline V gene are SGHDT and YYEEEE. CDR3 length: 16 residues. The CDR3 nucleotides are TGTGCCAGCAGCTTGGGGGGCAGGGATTATGACACTGAAGCTTTCTTT. It encodes CASSLGGRDYDTEAFF.

This chain uses TRBV5-6 with TRBJ2-7; D not certain. Trimming stripped 7 bases from V and 3 bases from J, with 14 bases between. CDR1 is SGHDT and CDR2 is YYEEEE in the germline V gene. The CDR3 has 13 amino acids. The CDR3 loop is CASERLGGYEQYF. In nucleotides, the CDR3 is TGTGCCAGCGAGAGATTGGGCGGCTACGAGCAGTACTTC.

The J gene is TRBJ1-6, the V gene TRBV19; TRBD1 is a possible D gene (6 bases). Germline CDR1 and CDR2: LNHDA and SQIVND (reference sequence). Trimming removed 4 bases from V and 7 bases from J, with 17 bases in between. This CDR3 region has 16 residues. CDR3 protein: CASSTRPGQKNSPLHF. The CDR3 coding sequence is TGTGCCAGTAGTACTCGACCGGGACAAAAAAATTCACCCCTCCACTTT. Based on the CDR3 plus reference TRBV19 and TRBJ1-6, the full variable domain is DGGITQSPKYLFRKEGQNVTLSCEQNLNHDAMYWYRQDPGQGLRLIYYSQIVNDFQKGDIAEGYSVSREKKESFPLTVTSAQKNPTAFYLCASSTRPGQKNSPLHFGNGTRLTVT.

The chain recombines TRBV7-2 with TRBJ1-4, with a tentative D call TRBD1 (6 bases). CDR1 is SGHTA, CDR2 FQGNSA, per germline. The CDR3 is 16 residues long. V shed 6 bases and J shed 7 bases, with 21 bases lying between them. Here the CDR3 DNA reads TGTGCCAGCAGTAGGGGACTGGGGGCAGGAGGTGAAAAACTGTTTTTT. It translates to CASSRGLGAGGEKLFF.

The chain recombines TRBV27 with TRBJ2-2, with a tentative D call TRBD2 (5 bases). CDR3 length: 14 residues. V dropped 2 bases and J dropped 1 base, with 5 bases sitting between them. Germline CDR1 MNHEY, CDR2 SMNVEV (reference sequence). CDR3 amino acids: CASSLRGNTGELFF. The CDR3 nucleotides are TGTGCCAGCAGTTTACGGGGGAACACCGGGGAGCTGTTTTTT.

The V call is TRBV18, the J call TRBJ1-1; the D is unclear. Germline V gene lookup returns CDR1 KGHSH and CDR2 LQKENI. This CDR3 comprises 13 residues. The ends were cut back, 1 base at V and 1 base at J, with 4 bases in the middle. DNA for the CDR3: TGTGCCAGCTCACCACGGACGAACACTGAAGCTTTCTTT. Its protein is CASSPRTNTEAFF.

The chain employs TRBV5-1 and TRBJ2-3; tentatively, D is TRBD2 (7 bases). CDR3 size: 16 residues. Germline V gene data show CDR1 as SGHRS and CDR2 as YFSETQ. V was trimmed by 3 bases and J by 3 bases, leaving 17 bases between them. The CDR3 protein is CASSYYPGGRTDTQYF. The CDR3 nucleotides are TGCGCCAGCAGCTACTATCCGGGGGGCCGGACAGATACGCAGTATTTT.

The chain couples TRBV9 to TRBJ1-6; no clear D gene. Germline CDR1 and CDR2: SGDLS and YYNGEE. The V and J ends lost 6 bases and 9 bases respectively, with 13 bases between them. The CDR3 has 13 residues. The CDR3 loop is CASNPGGGSPLHF. The CDR3 bases are TGTGCCAGCAATCCGGGTGGTGGTTCACCCCTCCACTTT.

The chain joins TRBV2 to TRBJ1-5; 9 bases fit TRBD1. V was clipped by 7 bases and J by 0 bases; unmatched bases: 4. Per the germline V gene, CDR1 is SNHLY and CDR2 is FYNNEI. This CDR3 comprises 15 residues. CDR3 bases: TGTGCCAGCAACAGGGGGCGAAGTAGCAATCAGCCCCAGCATTTT. Amino acids: CASNRGRSSNQPQHF.

The CDR3 nucleotides are TGTGCTAGTGGCCTCTTCCAGCCCCAGCATTTT. Translating it yields CASGLFQPQHF. The rearrangement joins TRBV12-5 to TRBJ1-5; no clear D gene. V was pared by 6 bases and J by 7 bases, with 7 bases between. The CDR3 covers 11 residues. The germline CDR1 and CDR2 sequences are LGHNT and FRNRAP.

This rearrangement joins TRBV4-3 to TRBJ1-2; 9 bases match TRBD1. Per germline, CDR1 LGHNA and CDR2 YSLEER. V shed 0 bases and J 4 bases; nucleotides not matched to a gene: 6. The CDR3 sequence is 16 residues long. CDR3 in amino acids: CASSQDRGQGFYGYTF. The CDR3 bases are TGCGCCAGCAGCCAAGATCGGGGACAGGGTTTCTATGGCTACACCTTC.

The rearrangement uses TRBV5-1 and TRBJ1-2, with D possibly TRBD1 on 5 matching bases. The V gene's germline CDR1 is SGHRS and CDR2 YFSETQ. The CDR3 has 12 residues. The V and J ends lost 1 base and 6 bases respectively, with 7 bases between them. CDR3 in amino acids: CASSLQGNGYTF. CDR3 sequence (DNA): TGCGCCAGCAGCTTGCAGGGAAATGGCTACACCTTC. The full variable domain, its missing parts supplied by reference TRBV5-1 and TRBJ1-2, is KAGVTQTPRYLIKTRGQQVTLSCSPISGHRSVSWYQQTPGQGLQFLFEYFSETQRNKGNFPGRFSGRQFSNSRSEMNVSTLELGDSALYLCASSLQGNGYTFGSGTRLTVV.

The chain carries TRBV19 and TRBJ1-1; D remains ambiguous. CDR1 and CDR2 (germline): LNHDA, SQIVND (reference sequence). CDR3 length: 14 amino acids. The V end was cut by 0 bases, the J end by 3 bases, with 8 bases between. CDR3 sequence (DNA): TGTGCCAGTAGTATAGAAGGGTGGGACACTGAAGCTTTCTTT. Encoded protein: CASSIEGWDTEAFF.

The chain couples TRBV19 to TRBJ1-5; D is possibly TRBD1 (5 bases). Trimming pared 5 bases from V and 2 bases from J, leaving 19 bases between. Per germline, CDR1 LNHDA and CDR2 SQIVND (reference sequence). CDR3 length equals 17 residues. CDR3 in DNA: TGTGCCAGTAGTTTCCCGACGAGGGACTATGGCAATCAGCCCCAGCATTTT. Its protein product is CASSFPTRDYGNQPQHF.

The rearrangement links TRBV11-2 to TRBJ1-5, with a tentative D call TRBD1 (6 bases). Trimming left V 0 bases short and J 9 bases short, with 12 bases between. The CDR3 spans 14 residues. CDR1 is SGHAT, CDR2 FQNNGV, per germline. The CDR3 here is CASSLDPGHRPQHF. The CDR3 DNA follows: TGTGCCAGCAGCTTAGATCCGGGACACCGGCCCCAGCATTTT.

The chain uses TRBV28 and TRBJ1-5; 8 positions match TRBD1. CDR3 size: 16 residues. The V segment lost 5 bases and the J segment 6 bases; nucleotides outside the gene matches: 12. The germline gives CDR1 MDHEN, CDR2 SYDVKM. The CDR3 sequence: CASSPGTGGASQPQHF. CDR3 coding DNA: TGTGCCAGCAGTCCGGGGACAGGAGGGGCCAGTCAGCCCCAGCATTTT.

The J gene is TRBJ2-6, the V gene TRBV5-4; no definite D call. This CDR3 comprises 17 residues. Germline V gene data show CDR1 as SGHNT and CDR2 as YYREEE (reference sequence). Trimming stripped 2 bases from V and 0 bases from J, with 12 bases between. CDR3 sequence (DNA): TGTGCCAGCAGCTTACCCAGTGTGGGCTCTGGGGCCAACGTCCTGACTTTC. This encodes CASSLPSVGSGANVLTF. The full variable domain, with the rest looked up from reference TRBV5-4 and TRBJ2-6, is ETGVTQSPTHLIKTRGQQVTLRCSSQSGHNTVSWYQQALGQGPQFIFQYYREEENGRGNFPPRFSGLQFPNYSSELNVNALELDDSALYLCASSLPSVGSGANVLTFGAGSRLTVL.

With regard to this clone: At one of its ends the junction is not consistent with the germline gene, which may arise from a read error. The rearrangement joins TRBV7-9 to TRBJ2-7; D is perhaps TRBD2 (6 bases). CDR1 and CDR2 from the germline V gene are SEHNR and FQNEAQ (reference sequence). The CDR3 sequence is 12 residues long. The CDR3 nucleotides read TGTGCCAGCAGCTTAGAGAATTGGGAGGTGAACTTC. Translation: CASSLENWEVNF.

The rearrangement uses TRBV6-6 and TRBJ2-5, with D perhaps TRBD2 (6 bases). Between the trimmed V and J ends, which lost 0 bases and 5 bases, there was a span of 16 bases. This CDR3 spans 16 amino acids. Per the germline V gene, CDR1 is MNHNY and CDR2 is SVGAGI (reference sequence). In nucleotides, the CDR3 is TGTGCCAGCAGTTACTCGGCGGGACCCTCAGGGGAGACCCAGTACTTC. It specifies CASSYSAGPSGETQYF.

The CDR3 nucleotides are TGTGCCAGCTCACCAGGGGGGTCTGGTGAAGCTTTCTTT. This encodes CASSPGGSGEAFF. J is TRBJ1-1 and V is TRBV18; TRBD1 is a possible D gene (5 bases). Germline-derived CDR1 and CDR2 are KGHSH and LQKENI. This CDR3 has 13 amino acids. V lost 2 bases and J lost 7, with 11 bases in between.